One sample yielded the 12 T cell receptor beta chains listed below, sequenced in a study of vaccination and CD4 T cells after COVID-19. Treatment denoted: approximately nine-day PBMC culture with coronavirus spike peptide pools or control peptides (ViraFEST assay). Which antigens these TCRs recognize remains unknown. An Oncomine TCR Beta short-read assay was used to sequence the DNA from cultured CD4+ T cells. From the PCR reads, TCRdb called clonotypes with MiXCR, one entry per CDR3 protein. The sample includes about 14,000 distinct CDR3 sequences, roughly 27% of them seen just once. Sequencing input: cultured CD4+ T cells from blood. These TCRs come from a human donor with COVID-19.

In its sample, this clonotype was seen a few times. The chain couples TRBV29-1 to TRBJ1-1, with a possible D match to TRBD1 (6 bases). Germline CDR1 SQVTM, CDR2 ANQGSEA. This CDR3 region has 11 residues. The V end lost 7 bases, the J end lost 2 bases, and 8 bases lay between the germline ends. The CDR3 here is CSAGHNTEAFF. Here the CDR3 DNA reads TGCAGCGCGGGACATAACACTGAAGCTTTCTTT.

This clonotype was found a few times. The chain links TRBV4-1 to TRBJ2-3; either TRBD1 or TRBD2 may fit D (5 bases each). This CDR3 has 18 amino acids. Trimming stripped 8 bases from V and 1 base from J, with 25 bases between. The germline V gene has CDR1 MGHRA and CDR2 YSYEKL. The CDR3 region has the DNA TGCGCCAGCTCACCTGAGGGGCCAGACACAACGGGCACAGATACGCAGTATTTT. Translating gives CASSPEGPDTTGTDTQYF.

The chain couples TRBV18 to TRBJ2-3; D call uncertain. The length of the CDR3 is 11 residues. The germline CDR1 and CDR2 sequences are KGHSH and LQKENI. The germline V and J ends were trimmed by 8 bases and 2 bases, with 5 bases remaining between them. The CDR3 bases are TGTGCCAGCAAGTTCACAGATACGCAGTATTTT. Translating gives CASKFTDTQYF.

This chain connects TRBV20-1 to TRBJ1-5; 7 bases match TRBD1. Germline values: CDR1 DFQATT, CDR2 SNEGSKA (reference sequence). V lost 6 bases, J lost 6 bases, and 8 bases stayed unmatched. The CDR3 is 13 amino acids. The DNA of the CDR3 is TGCAGTGCCGTAGGGGGCGCGTCTCAGCCCCAGCATTTT. This sequence encodes CSAVGGASQPQHF.

This chain links TRBV7-2 with TRBJ2-3; 7 bases align to TRBD1. V lost 2 bases and J lost 2; bases outside the gene matches: 4. Germline CDR1 and CDR2: SGHTA and FQGNSA. CDR3 size: 15 residues. The CDR3 DNA follows: TGTGCCAGCAGCTTACAGGGGGACCACACAGATACGCAGTATTTT. Translated: CASSLQGDHTDTQYF.

J is TRBJ2-7 and V is TRBV6-2 or TRBV6-3, with 9 bases that match TRBD1. This CDR3 comprises 16 residues. Germline V CDR1 and CDR2: MNHEY, SVGEGT. With V trimmed by 6 bases and J by 1 base, 10 bases remained unmatched. CDR3 DNA: TGTGCCAGCAGGCCCCTGGGGGGACAGGGATCCTACGAGCAGTACTTC. This encodes CASRPLGGQGSYEQYF.

This clonotype was detected a few times. The chain couples TRBV5-8 to TRBJ2-7; D is unresolved. The CDR3 consists of 11 residues. Looked up from germline, CDR1 is SGHTS and CDR2 is YDEGEE. V gave up 5 bases and J gave up 3 bases, with 6 bases separating them. CDR3: CASRSIYEQYF. The CDR3 bases are TGTGCCAGCAGGTCAATCTACGAGCAGTACTTC.

This clonotype was counted between two and nine times. This chain links TRBV27 with TRBJ2-7, with D maybe TRBD1 (6 bases). From germline, CDR1 is MNHEY and CDR2 SMNVEV (reference sequence). The V end lost 6 bases, the J end lost 2 bases, and 17 bases lay between the germline ends. The CDR3 loop spans 15 amino acids. CDR3 sequence (DNA): TGTGCCAGCAGCTTAAGGACAGACTTTACCTACGAGCAGTACTTC. It specifies CASSLRTDFTYEQYF.

The chain has TRBV19 and TRBJ1-2, with a tentative D call TRBD1 (6 bases). Per the germline V gene, CDR1 is LNHDA and CDR2 is SQIVND (reference sequence). V was clipped by 3 bases and J by 2 bases, with 16 bases between them. The CDR3 runs 16 residues. DNA for the CDR3: TGTGCCAGTAGTATGAGAGTAAGGGGGTCCAACTATGGCTACACCTTC. It specifies CASSMRVRGSNYGYTF.

The genes are TRBV20-1 and TRBJ1-2; D is undetermined. This CDR3 is built from 14 residues. V dropped 6 bases and J dropped 4 bases, with 18 bases sitting between them. Per germline, CDR1 DFQATT and CDR2 SNEGSKA (reference sequence). The CDR3: CSAPDLGSSYGYTF. In nucleotides, the CDR3 is TGCAGTGCCCCGGATCTGGGGTCCTCCTATGGCTACACCTTC.

The gene calls are TRBV5-1 and TRBJ2-7; 10 positions agree with TRBD2. Trimming cost V 1 base and J 4 bases; bases outside gene matches: 14. CDR3 length equals 18 residues. The germline CDR1 and CDR2 sequences are SGHRS and YFSETQ. CDR3 nucleotides: TGCGCCAGCAGCTTGAACCAGCGGGGGGGCCTGGTGGGGTACGAGCAGTACTTC. Its protein is CASSLNQRGGLVGYEQYF.

There are a few counts of this clonotype. In DNA form, the CDR3 reads TGTGCCAGCACCGACCTGGACAGGGGGCGCGGTACTAACTATGGCTACACCTTC. Residues: CASTDLDRGRGTNYGYTF. The chain is built from TRBV6-4 and TRBJ1-2, with 11 bases identical to TRBD1. V dropped 7 bases and J dropped 0; count of bases not matched to a gene: 13. Germline CDR1 is MRHNA and CDR2 is SNTAGT. This CDR3 region has 18 residues.